This T cell receptor beta chain was identified during a study of T cells in Graves' hyperthyroidism and ophthalmopathy. Study-wide results and caveats: Classification by a 13 V-J model distinguished ophthalmopathy from stable hyperthyroidism. Most thyroid clonotypes with frequency above 0.001 were detected in blood. Model-based prediction identified ophthalmopathy a median roughly 5.9 months prior to its onset.

Amplification yielded TCR beta CDR3 regions, with RNA transcripts as the source. Primed by the HTBI set, a first-round RT-PCR was run on the TCR CDR3. One entry per CDR3 protein, called by TCRdb with MiXCR from the multiplex PCR reads. The table has over 500,000 distinct CDR3 sequences, 46% seen once; the top ten hold approximately 44%. Diagnostic decisions used clinical symptoms, serum thyroxine and TRAb, thyroid ultrasound and orbital computed tomography. Germline CDR1 reads SGHTA; CDR2 reads FQGTGA. V lost 5 bases and J 1 base, leaving 8 bases between the germline ends. There are 14 residues in the CDR3. This clonotype has a count of ten or more. Its antigen remains unknown.

Input material: peripheral blood or thyroid tissue (not recorded which). V is TRBV7-3 and J is TRBJ2-2, with D possibly TRBD1 on 5 matching bases. The sequence was obtained from an adult woman with Graves' disease, either hyperthyroidism or ophthalmopathy (not recorded which). As DNA, the CDR3 is TGTGCCAGCAGCCTTCAGGGGAACACCGGGGAGCTGTTTTTT. It yields the protein CASSLQGNTGELFF. The full variable domain, with the rest looked up from reference TRBV7-3 and TRBJ2-2, is GAGVSQTPSNKVTEKGKYVELRCDPISGHTALYWYRQSLGQGPEFLIYFQGTGAADDSGLPNDRFFAVRPEGSVSTLKIQRTERGDSAVYLCASSLQGNTGELFFGEGSRLTVL.